Following are 4 T cell receptor beta chains from one sample sequenced in a study of shared clonotypes between healthy human individuals. Produced via immunoSEQ multiplex PCR; TCRdb's table is partial and in-frame only. This sample has a few million clones, with over 85% found just once. Sequenced sample: naive CD4+ T cells sorted from blood. Subset given: CD45RA+ positively selected. Source of these receptors: a man between 18 and 29 years old in good health.

The chain recombines TRBV19 with TRBJ1-1; no reliable D call. The CDR3 contains 19 residues. Germline V gene lookup returns CDR1 LNHDA and CDR2 SQIVND (reference sequence). Deletions cut 5 bases from V and 0 bases from J, with 25 bases between. The CDR3 loop reads CASSLVSAAQAQMNTEAFF. In DNA, the CDR3 is TGTGCCAGTAGTTTGGTGTCTGCAGCCCAAGCTCAGATGAACACTGAAGCTTTCTTT.

J is TRBJ2-2 and V is TRBV7-2, with 14 bases lining up with TRBD2. Germline-derived CDR1 and CDR2 are SGHTA and FQGNSA. The CDR3 length is 18 residues. After removal of 5 bases from V and 4 bases from J, the junction contained 9 bases not matched to a gene. CDR3 DNA: TGTGCCAGCAGCCCTCCCGGACTAGCGGGAGGAGTCACCGGGGAGCTGTTTTTT. Translation gives CASSPPGLAGGVTGELFF.

The chain recombines TRBV27 with TRBJ2-1; weak D call: TRBD1 (7 bases). This CDR3 is built from 15 residues. With 2 bases removed from V and 7 bases from J, the gap between germline ends came to 15 bases. The germline V gene has CDR1 MNHEY and CDR2 SMNVEV (reference sequence). In DNA, the CDR3 is TGTGCCAGCAGTTTAAGGGCAGGGGGAGGAAATGAGCAGTTCTTC. This translates into CASSLRAGGGNEQFF.

This chain links TRBV7-3 with TRBJ1-4; D gene unclear. CDR3 size: 13 residues. The germline V gene encodes CDR1 SGHTA and CDR2 FQGTGA. V lost 4 bases, J lost 8 bases, and 11 bases lay in between. The CDR3 is CASSSNRGEKLFF. The CDR3 coding sequence is TGTGCCAGCAGCTCAAATCGGGGAGAAAAACTGTTTTTT. Together with reference TRBV7-3 and TRBJ1-4, the CDR3 gives the full variable domain: GAGVSQTPSNKVTEKGKYVELRCDPISGHTALYWYRQSLGQGPEFLIYFQGTGAADDSGLPNDRFFAVRPEGSVSTLKIQRTERGDSAVYLCASSSNRGEKLFFGSGTQLSVL.